The 9 T cell receptor beta chains listed next were all sequenced from one sample in a study of blood T cell repertoires in COVID-19. Sequenced by immunoSEQ multiplex PCR; TCRdb stores in-frame clones only, minus some. The sample includes just over 650,000 clones, 70% to 90% of them seen just once. Input material: peripheral blood. The receptors come from a woman aged 18-30 years with acute or convalescent COVID-19.

J is TRBJ1-1 and V is TRBV27; no clear D gene. The CDR3 consists of 15 residues. The V gene's germline CDR1 is MNHEY and CDR2 SMNVEV (reference sequence). The V end was cut by 5 bases, the J end by 4 bases, with 17 bases between. The CDR3 DNA reads TGTGCCAGCAGTGTCCAATCGGTCGCCATCACTGAAGCTTTCTTT. Translating gives CASSVQSVAITEAFF.

The chain has TRBV15 and TRBJ1-2; TRBD1 aligns across 7 bases. CDR1 and CDR2 from the germline V gene are LNHNV and YYDKDF (reference sequence). The CDR3 contains 16 residues. V lost 4 bases, J lost 5 bases, and 13 bases stayed unmatched. CDR3 sequence: CATSKGQADPPYGYTF. The CDR3 nucleotides read TGTGCCACCAGCAAAGGACAGGCAGACCCGCCTTATGGCTACACCTTC.

This chain's CDR3 is CASSSAPTGAIGNTIYF. The CDR3 DNA is TGTGCCAGCAGCTCCGCGCCGACAGGGGCTATCGGAAACACCATATATTTT. The chain has TRBV5-4 and TRBJ1-3; 8 positions agree with TRBD1. Germline assignment: CDR1 SGHNT and CDR2 YYREEE (reference sequence). This CDR3 has 17 residues. V trimming: 3 bases; J trimming: 4 bases; junction bases outside the gene matches: 12. Supplemented by reference TRBV5-4 and TRBJ1-3, the full variable domain reads ETGVTQSPTHLIKTRGQQVTLRCSSQSGHNTVSWYQQALGQGPQFIFQYYREEENGRGNFPPRFSGLQFPNYSSELNVNALELDDSALYLCASSSAPTGAIGNTIYFGEGSWLTVV.

For this clone: The same CDR3 arises from other DNA sequences in this sample as well. The chain carries TRBV6-6 and TRBJ1-1; D unresolved. V was cut by 0 bases and J by 4 bases, with 9 bases left in between. The germline V gene has CDR1 MNHNY and CDR2 SVGAGI (reference sequence). The CDR3 covers 14 residues. CDR3 coding DNA: TGTGCCAGCAGTTACTCCGGTGGCGGCACTGAAGCTTTCTTT. This gives the protein CASSYSGGGTEAFF.

The gene calls are TRBV20-1 and TRBJ1-5; D remains unclear. The CDR3 is 14 amino acids. Germline lookup yields CDR1 DFQATT and CDR2 SNEGSKA (reference sequence). Trimming took 3 bases from V and 5 from J, leaving 14 bases between them. DNA for the CDR3: TGCAGTGCTAGTCCGGCCCAGAGGGATCAGCCCCAGCATTTT. Protein product: CSASPAQRDQPQHF.

V gene TRBV9 combines with J gene TRBJ2-5; the D gene is possibly TRBD2 (6 bases). The V end lost 1 base, the J end lost 2 bases, and 9 bases lay between the germline ends. Germline V gene lookup returns CDR1 SGDLS and CDR2 YYNGEE. The CDR3 runs 14 residues. CDR3 bases: TGTGCCAGCAGCGTACGGGGGAGACAAGAGACCCAGTACTTC. Translating gives CASSVRGRQETQYF.

V usage is TRBV5-1 and J usage is TRBJ2-7; a possible D gene is TRBD2 (5 bases). This CDR3 contains 13 residues. With 1 base removed from V and 3 bases from J, the gap between germline ends came to 8 bases. Germline V gives CDR1 SGHRS, CDR2 YFSETQ. The CDR3 here is CASSLRTHYEQYF. The CDR3 DNA reads as TGCGCCAGCAGCTTGCGGACTCACTACGAGCAGTACTTC.

The gene calls are TRBV24-1 and TRBJ2-7; D perhaps matches TRBD1 (5 bases). Germline V gene data show CDR1 as KGHDR and CDR2 as SFDVKD. V lost 3 bases and J lost 0, with 14 bases in between. This CDR3 has 16 residues. In nucleotides, the CDR3 is TGTGCCACCAGTGATCCATCGGACACCCGCTCCTACGAGCAGTACTTC. As protein: CATSDPSDTRSYEQYF.

Regarding this clone: The junction departs from the called germline gene at one end, perhaps through a read error. V gene TRBV2 combines with J gene TRBJ2-7; 8 nucleotides agree with TRBD1. From germline, CDR1 is SNHLY and CDR2 FYNNEI. The CDR3 extends over 12 amino acids. This CDR3 reads CASSDWTGTQPF. In DNA form, the CDR3 reads TGTGCCAGCAGTGACTGGACAGGGACCCAACCCTTC.